The 26 T cell receptor beta chains below come from one sample, sequenced in a study of identical twins. TCRdb reprocessed the 5' RACE reads via MiXCR and lists one record per CDR3 protein. This sample has 500,000 to 600,000 distinct CDR3 sequences; roughly a fifth occur once, and the top ten carry roughly 0.9%. The sample also formed part of further work on T cells expressing NK-cell markers.

The specimen sequenced was CD4+ T cells sorted from blood. The receptors were gathered from a woman aged 18 to 35 in good health.

The rearrangement joins TRBV2 to TRBJ2-5; D gene unclear. V lost 4 bases and J 1 base, leaving 7 bases between the germline ends. Germline lookup yields CDR1 SNHLY and CDR2 FYNNEI. This CDR3 contains 13 residues. The CDR3 here is CASSGEVQETQYF. Written as DNA, the CDR3 is TGTGCCAGCAGTGGAGAGGTCCAAGAGACCCAGTACTTC.

This clonotype showed up just a few times. This chain connects TRBV5-1 to TRBJ2-3; the D gene could be TRBD1 or TRBD2 (5 bases each). Germline V lookup: CDR1 SGHRS, CDR2 YFSETQ. The CDR3 spans 13 residues. Trimming stripped 4 bases from V and 5 bases from J, with 11 bases between. CDR3 in DNA: TGCGCCAGCAGCGGGACGTTGGGAGATACGCAGTATTTT. Protein product: CASSGTLGDTQYF.

There are a few counts of this clonotype. The genes are TRBV12-3 or TRBV12-4 and TRBJ2-7; maybe TRBD2 (5 bases). Deletions cut 4 bases from V and 2 bases from J, with 9 bases between. The CDR3 contains 13 residues. CDR3 sequence reads: CASSSDGTYEQYF. CDR3 in DNA: TGTGCCAGCAGTTCTGACGGGACCTACGAGCAGTACTTC.

This clonotype has at least ten counts. This chain links TRBV20-1 with TRBJ2-3; D remains unclear. Germline V gives CDR1 DFQATT, CDR2 SNEGSKA (reference sequence). The CDR3 spans 12 residues. Between the trimmed V and J ends, which lost 6 bases and 1 base, there was a span of 8 bases. The DNA for the CDR3 is TGCAGTGCCCAGGTGGGCACAGATACGCAGTATTTT. This encodes CSAQVGTDTQYF.

This clonotype was seen more than once but under ten times. This chain connects TRBV3-1 to TRBJ1-6; 8 nucleotides agree with TRBD1. The germline V gene encodes CDR1 LGHDT and CDR2 YNNKEL (reference sequence). CDR3 length equals 14 residues. J was trimmed by 9 bases and V by 3 bases; bases with no gene match: 4. The CDR3 coding sequence is TGTGCCAGCAGCCAGCGGACAGGGAGTTCACCCCTCCACTTT. This gives the protein CASSQRTGSSPLHF.

In this sample, this clonotype turned up a few times. V and J are TRBV10-3 and TRBJ2-1; perhaps TRBD1 as D (6 bases). The CDR3 loop spans 11 amino acids. Germline assignment: CDR1 ENHRY and CDR2 SYGVKD. V was cut by 8 bases and J by 7 bases, with 9 bases left in between. The CDR3, as DNA: TGTGCCATCGGACAGAAGAATGAGCAGTTCTTC. Its protein is CAIGQKNEQFF.

In this sample, this clonotype turned up many times. The chain employs TRBV12-3 or TRBV12-4 and TRBJ2-7; TRBD2 might be the D (5 bases). Trimming removed 6 bases at V and 3 bases at J, with 18 bases between. The CDR3 is 15 residues long. Here the CDR3 reads CASRQGLDRGYEQYF. Here the CDR3 DNA reads TGTGCCAGCAGACAAGGACTGGACCGGGGCTACGAGCAGTACTTC.

The chain employs TRBV12-3 or TRBV12-4 and TRBJ2-1, with 11 bases lining up with TRBD2. CDR3 size: 17 residues. The ends lost 2 bases at V and 4 bases at J; junction bases unmatched: 7. The CDR3 nucleotides are TGTGCCAGCAGTTTAAAGTTTAGCGGGGGGGGTTACAATGAGCAGTTCTTC. Translation gives CASSLKFSGGGYNEQFF.

This clonotype turned up a few times. CDR3 bases: TGCGCCAGCAGCACGCACGGACAGGACAATGAGCAGTTCTTC. It is translated as CASSTHGQDNEQFF. J is TRBJ2-1 and V is TRBV5-1; 7 bases agree with TRBD1. CDR1 and CDR2 (germline): SGHRS, YFSETQ. The ends lost 4 bases at V and 5 bases at J; junction bases unmatched: 6. This CDR3 has 14 residues. The full variable domain, rest sourced from reference TRBV5-1 and TRBJ2-1, is KAGVTQTPRYLIKTRGQQVTLSCSPISGHRSVSWYQQTPGQGLQFLFEYFSETQRNKGNFPGRFSGRQFSNSRSEMNVSTLELGDSALYLCASSTHGQDNEQFFGPGTRLTVL.

This clonotype was seen only a few times. The chain has TRBV29-1 and TRBJ2-1, with D possibly TRBD2 on 6 matching bases. The germline V gene has CDR1 SQVTM and CDR2 ANQGSEA. V was trimmed by 4 bases and J by 2 bases, leaving 18 bases between them. This CDR3 region has 16 residues. Here the CDR3 DNA reads TGCAGCGTTGTGTGGAGGGGAGCCACCGCCTACAATGAGCAGTTCTTC. It is translated as CSVVWRGATAYNEQFF.

V usage is TRBV7-8 and J usage is TRBJ1-5, with 7 bases fitting TRBD1. Per the germline V gene, CDR1 is SGHVS and CDR2 is FQNEAQ. V lost 4 bases to trimming and J lost 5 bases; unmatched junction nucleotides: 8. The CDR3 is made up of 15 amino acids. The CDR3 nucleotides are TGTGCCAGCAGCTCCTACAGGGGTAGGCATCAGCCCCAGCATTTT. Its protein product is CASSSYRGRHQPQHF.

J is TRBJ1-1 and V is TRBV20-1; 8 bases align to TRBD1. Trimming at V came to 6 bases and at J to 8 bases, leaving 11 bases not matched to a gene. Germline values: CDR1 DFQATT, CDR2 SNEGSKA (reference sequence). CDR3 size: 13 residues. The CDR3 DNA sequence: TGCAGTGCCCCGAGGACAGGGAAGGGGGAAGCTTTCTTT. Protein: CSAPRTGKGEAFF.

This clonotype was counted a few times. The chain combines TRBV5-1 with TRBJ2-7; D remains ambiguous. The CDR3 contains 12 residues. The V end lost 3 bases, the J end lost 6 bases, and 10 bases lay between the germline ends. Germline V gene sequence: CDR1 SGHRS, CDR2 YFSETQ. The CDR3 nucleotides read TGCGCCAGCAGCTCCGAAGGTGTCGAGCAGTACTTC. This gives the protein CASSSEGVEQYF.

In this sample, this clonotype turned up many times. The chain uses TRBV20-1 and TRBJ1-2; D ambiguous. Trimming left V 6 bases short and J 4 bases short, with 9 bases between. The CDR3 is 11 residues long. Germline-derived CDR1 and CDR2 are DFQATT and SNEGSKA (reference sequence). CDR3 protein: CSAMGGYGYTF. CDR3 nucleotides: TGCAGTGCCATGGGAGGCTATGGCTACACCTTC.

The V and J genes are TRBV7-2 and TRBJ2-1; 11 bases line up with TRBD2. Germline lookup yields CDR1 SGHTA and CDR2 FQGNSA. The CDR3 sequence is 15 residues long. The V gene end was trimmed by 3 bases and the J gene end by 7 bases; junction bases not matched to a gene: 5. This chain's CDR3 is CASSFVAGGNNEQFF. The DNA of the CDR3 is TGTGCCAGCAGCTTTGTAGCGGGAGGGAATAATGAGCAGTTCTTC.

A few counts support this clonotype. V gene TRBV18 combines with J gene TRBJ2-5; no reliable D call. V lost 3 bases to trimming and J lost 3 bases, with 8 bases between them. CDR1 is KGHSH, CDR2 LQKENI, per germline. The CDR3 loop spans 13 amino acids. The CDR3 loop reads CASSPGAKETQYF. CDR3 nucleotide sequence: TGTGCCAGCTCACCGGGCGCTAAAGAGACCCAGTACTTC.

V and J are TRBV11-2 and TRBJ2-5; D not resolved. Trimming cost V 5 bases and J 5 bases, with 12 bases left between them. Germline V CDR1 and CDR2: SGHAT, FQNNGV. The CDR3 sequence is 13 residues long. CDR3 sequence: CASSPHTGETQYF. The DNA for the CDR3 is TGTGCCAGCAGCCCACACACTGGGGAGACCCAGTACTTC.

The J gene is TRBJ2-3, the V gene TRBV27; 9 positions match TRBD2. The V and J ends lost 7 bases and 3 bases, in that order; junction bases with no gene match: 8. Germline V CDR1 and CDR2: MNHEY, SMNVEV (reference sequence). The CDR3 length is 15 residues. CDR3 bases: TGTGCCAGCATGGTGAGCGGGAGGCAAACAGATACGCAGTATTTT. Encoded protein: CASMVSGRQTDTQYF.

The chain uses TRBV2 and TRBJ2-7; possibly TRBD1 or TRBD2 for D (6 bases each). The length of the CDR3 is 14 residues. The germline CDR1 and CDR2 sequences are SNHLY and FYNNEI. Between the trimmed V and J ends, which lost 5 bases and 2 bases, there was a span of 13 bases. The CDR3 nucleotides are TGTGCCAGCAGTAAACAGGGACTGGCCTACGAGCAGTACTTC. Protein sequence: CASSKQGLAYEQYF.

The V and J genes are TRBV5-5 and TRBJ1-1; TRBD1 matches at 7 bases. There are 15 residues in the CDR3. J lost 6 bases, V lost 2 bases, and 10 bases had no gene match. The V gene's germline CDR1 is SGHKS and CDR2 YYEKEE (reference sequence). The DNA for the CDR3 is TGTGCCAGCAGCTTCAGGGGGGGAAATGGCCCTGAAGCTTTCTTT. As protein: CASSFRGGNGPEAFF.

The rearrangement uses TRBV7-8 and TRBJ2-7; tentatively, D is TRBD2 (5 bases). CDR1 SGHVS and CDR2 FQNEAQ come from the germline V gene. Trimming took off 1 base at V and 2 bases at J, with 12 bases between the two ends. The CDR3 sequence is 15 residues long. CDR3 coding DNA: TGTGCCAGCAGCTTAGTTTCCAAGACTACCTACGAGCAGTACTTC. Protein product: CASSLVSKTTYEQYF.

The V and J genes are TRBV7-2 and TRBJ2-7, with TRBD1 identical over 11 bases. This CDR3 comprises 15 residues. Germline V gene data show CDR1 as SGHTA and CDR2 as FQGNSA. V trimming: 3 bases; J trimming: 4 bases; junction bases outside the gene matches: 5. CDR3 sequence reads: CASSLPGTGGYEQYF. CDR3 DNA: TGTGCCAGCAGCTTGCCCGGGACAGGGGGATACGAGCAGTACTTC.

This clonotype came up a few times. The V call is TRBV12-3 or TRBV12-4, the J call TRBJ2-6; possibly TRBD2 for D (5 bases). Trimming removed 7 bases from V and 1 base from J, with 11 bases in between. The CDR3 is 15 residues long. CDR3 protein: CASTDGRSGANVLTF. For the CDR3, the DNA is TGTGCCAGCACCGATGGGAGATCTGGGGCCAACGTCCTGACTTTC.

The chain recombines TRBV18 with TRBJ1-1, with D possibly matching TRBD1 (5 bases). Germline values: CDR1 KGHSH, CDR2 LQKENI. CDR3 length: 16 amino acids. Trimming pared 1 base from V and 6 bases from J, leaving 18 bases between. CDR3: CASSPRSDGGGAEAFF. CDR3 DNA sequence: TGTGCCAGCTCACCACGGAGTGATGGGGGAGGAGCTGAAGCTTTCTTT.

This clonotype was seen only a few times. CDR3 protein: CASSLAARTEAFF. CDR3 nucleotide sequence: TGTGCCAGCAGCTTGGCCGCGCGGACAGAAGCTTTCTTT. V is TRBV5-5 and J is TRBJ1-1, with D perhaps TRBD1 (5 bases). The CDR3 totals 13 residues. Deletions cut 0 bases from V and 8 bases from J, with 11 bases between. Germline-derived CDR1 and CDR2 are SGHKS and YYEKEE (reference sequence).

The chain combines TRBV5-1 with TRBJ1-5, with a weak D call TRBD1 (5 bases). Germline CDR1 SGHRS, CDR2 YFSETQ. Between the trimmed V and J ends, which lost 5 bases and 0 bases, there was a span of 6 bases. The CDR3 is 13 residues long. The CDR3 nucleotides are TGCGCCAGCAGACAGGATAGCAATCAGCCCCAGCATTTT. Residues: CASRQDSNQPQHF.